Following are 18 T cell receptor beta chains from one sample sequenced in a study of blood T cell repertoires in COVID-19. TCRdb's table, derived via immunoSEQ multiplex PCR, lists solely in-frame clones and lacks some. The sample contains about 360,000 clones, about 90% of which appear only once. Specimen: PBMCs or T cells enriched from blood (not recorded which). The source is a man aged 25 to 40 who had recovered from COVID-19.

This chain joins TRBV19 and TRBJ1-2; D is perhaps TRBD1 (6 bases). Trimming left V 4 bases short and J 4 bases short, with 13 bases between. The V gene's germline CDR1 is LNHDA and CDR2 SQIVND (reference sequence). CDR3 length equals 14 residues. CDR3 in amino acids: CASSKWADSYGYTF. In DNA form, the CDR3 reads TGTGCCAGTAGTAAATGGGCGGACAGCTATGGCTACACCTTC.

This clone was detected only once. The rearrangement links TRBV3-1 (or the pseudogene TRBV3-2) to TRBJ1-1; D gene uncertain. Germline V gene lookup returns CDR1 LGHDT and CDR2 YNNKEL (reference sequence). The length of the CDR3 is 13 residues. Trimming removed 3 bases at V and 9 bases at J, with 14 bases between. The CDR3 protein is CASSHDTREKAFF. The CDR3 bases are TGTGCCAGCAGCCATGATACCCGGGAGAAAGCTTTCTTT.

The genes are TRBV27 and TRBJ2-2, with D possibly matching TRBD2 (7 bases). The CDR3 length is 16 residues. Trimming pared 3 bases from V and 8 bases from J, leaving 19 bases between. In germline, CDR1 is MNHEY, CDR2 SMNVEV (reference sequence). Here the CDR3 reads CASSLTLGGGQGELFF. DNA for the CDR3: TGTGCCAGCAGTTTGACTCTGGGCGGGGGCCAGGGGGAGCTGTTTTTT.

The chain couples TRBV5-5 to TRBJ1-4; 12 nucleotides match TRBD1. The CDR3 extends over 19 amino acids. V was clipped by 5 bases and J by 7 bases; unmatched bases: 18. CDR1 and CDR2 (germline): SGHKS, YYEKEE (reference sequence). The CDR3 DNA reads as TGTGCCAGCAGTTTATTGGCTCATTCCGGGACAGGGGGCAGTGAAAAACTGTTTTTT. As protein: CASSLLAHSGTGGSEKLFF.

The rearrangement links TRBV7-2 to TRBJ1-5; D might be TRBD1 (6 bases). Germline lookup yields CDR1 SGHTA and CDR2 FQGNSA. This CDR3 has 14 residues. V lost 2 bases and J 7 bases, leaving 12 bases between the germline ends. CDR3 sequence: CASSLRGSPQPQHF. The CDR3 DNA is TGTGCCAGCAGCTTAAGGGGGAGCCCGCAGCCCCAGCATTTT.

This clone came up once. V is TRBV5-1 and J is TRBJ2-2; 12 nucleotides agree with TRBD2. The CDR3 extends over 16 amino acids. V dropped 3 bases and J dropped 6; count of bases not matched to a gene: 6. Germline V gives CDR1 SGHRS, CDR2 YFSETQ. CDR3 sequence (DNA): TGCGCCAGCAGCTCACTAGCGGGGGGTCCGGCCGGGGAGCTGTTTTTT. Its translation is CASSSLAGGPAGELFF.

V gene TRBV9 combines with J gene TRBJ1-4, with TRBD1 matching over 9 bases. The germline V gene has CDR1 SGDLS and CDR2 YYNGEE. CDR3 size: 14 residues. The trim removed 6 bases at V and 8 bases at J, leaving 8 bases unmatched. The CDR3 DNA is TGTGCCAGCACCGTGGGACAGGGCAACGAAAAACTGTTTTTT. Translation gives CASTVGQGNEKLFF. Using reference TRBV9 and TRBJ1-4 for the parts outside the CDR3, the full variable domain is DSGVTQTPKHLITATGQRVTLRCSPRSGDLSVYWYQQSLDQGLQFLIQYYNGEERAKGNILERFSAQQFPDLHSELNLSSLELGDSALYFCASTVGQGNEKLFFGSGTQLSVL.

V and J are TRBV27 and TRBJ1-6; 7 nucleotides align to TRBD1. V lost 6 bases and J lost 5; bases outside the gene matches: 1. The CDR3 spans 13 residues. CDR1 and CDR2 (germline): MNHEY, SMNVEV (reference sequence). The CDR3 DNA follows: TGTGCCAGCAGGGGACAGAATAATTCACCCCTCCACTTT. This translates into CASRGQNNSPLHF.

The chain uses TRBV10-3 and TRBJ1-6; 8 bases agree with TRBD1. V trimming: 3 bases; J trimming: 6 bases; junction bases outside the gene matches: 7. The germline gives CDR1 ENHRY, CDR2 SYGVKD. There are 16 residues in the CDR3. CDR3 region: CAISDRRGTGNSPLHF. In DNA, the CDR3 is TGTGCCATCAGTGATCGAAGGGGGACAGGTAATTCACCCCTCCACTTT.

This chain joins TRBV6-5 and TRBJ1-1, with D unclear. Germline loops: CDR1 MNHEY, CDR2 SVGAGI. CDR3 length equals 14 residues. Trimming cost V 6 bases and J 0 bases, with 11 bases left between them. The CDR3 DNA reads TGTGCCAGCAGCCCCCGGACTCTGAACACTGAAGCTTTCTTT. Amino acids: CASSPRTLNTEAFF.

The chain is built from TRBV5-4 and TRBJ1-1; D is possibly TRBD1 (5 bases). In germline, CDR1 is SGHNT, CDR2 YYREEE (reference sequence). CDR3 size: 15 residues. Trimming took 1 base from V and 2 from J, leaving 12 bases between them. CDR3 amino acids: CASSLITGVNTEAFF. CDR3 DNA: TGTGCCAGCAGCTTGATTACGGGGGTTAACACTGAAGCTTTCTTT.

The chain is built from TRBV6-5 and TRBJ1-5; unclear D gene. Germline assignment: CDR1 MNHEY and CDR2 SVGAGI. V was shortened by 6 bases and J by 5 bases, with 17 bases between the two germline ends. The CDR3 contains 15 residues. The CDR3 here is CASRVQEYLYQPQHF. Here the CDR3 DNA reads TGTGCCAGCAGGGTTCAGGAATACCTGTATCAGCCCCAGCATTTT.

This sequence joins TRBV4-3 and TRBJ1-5, with 7 bases identical to TRBD1. Germline V gives CDR1 LGHNA, CDR2 YSLEER. CDR3 length: 14 residues. V gave up 2 bases and J gave up 7 bases; unmatched junction bases: 5. CDR3 residues: CASSQTTGVQPQHF. The CDR3 coding sequence is TGCGCCAGCAGCCAAACTACAGGGGTCCAGCCCCAGCATTTT.

Turning to this clone: Other DNA sequences in the same sample also yield this CDR3. The gene calls are TRBV27 and TRBJ2-7; 9 bases map to TRBD1. CDR3 length equals 15 residues. CDR1 and CDR2 (germline): MNHEY, SMNVEV (reference sequence). The V gene end was trimmed by 6 bases and the J gene end by 2 bases; junction bases not matched to a gene: 8. CDR3 sequence reads: CASSLGTGITYEQYF. CDR3 in DNA: TGTGCCAGCAGCCTTGGGACAGGGATAACCTACGAGCAGTACTTC.

The chain is built from TRBV13 and TRBJ2-3; TRBD2 agrees at 13 bases. This CDR3 has 14 residues. Germline CDR1 is PRHDT and CDR2 is FYEKMQ (reference sequence). With V trimmed by 8 bases and J by 4 bases, 3 bases remained unmatched. This CDR3 is CASRTSGGPDTQYF. CDR3 bases: TGTGCCAGCCGGACTAGCGGGGGACCAGATACGCAGTATTTT.

V is TRBV3-1 (or the pseudogene TRBV3-2) and J is TRBJ2-2, with 7 nucleotides matching TRBD1. Germline V gene data show CDR1 as LGHDT and CDR2 as YNNKEL (reference sequence). The junction had 5 bases not matched to a gene; V was cut back by 0 bases and J by 4 bases. CDR3 length: 16 amino acids. The CDR3 DNA sequence: TGTGCCAGCAGCCAAGAAGAGACAGGGTTCACCGGGGAGCTGTTTTTT. Amino acids: CASSQEETGFTGELFF.

The V and J genes are TRBV13 and TRBJ1-1, with a weak D call TRBD1 (6 bases). Germline CDR1 PRHDT, CDR2 FYEKMQ (reference sequence). The CDR3 is 14 residues long. Trimming removed 5 bases from V and 1 base from J, with 11 bases in between. The CDR3 DNA reads TGTGCCAGCAGCACTAGGGGGGGGAACACTGAAGCTTTCTTT. It encodes CASSTRGGNTEAFF.

The V call is TRBV6-5, the J call TRBJ2-1, with 9 bases lining up with TRBD2. V trimming: 5 bases; J trimming: 0 bases; junction bases outside the gene matches: 2. The CDR3 loop spans 15 amino acids. Germline loops: CDR1 MNHEY, CDR2 SVGAGI. CDR3: CASSILAGSYNEQFF. In nucleotides, the CDR3 is TGTGCCAGCAGTATACTAGCGGGCTCCTACAATGAGCAGTTCTTC.